Reported below is one T cell receptor (beta chain). These data originate in a study of blood T cell repertoires in COVID-19. About the research overall: The analysed material was cDNA or gDNA that came from T cells, B-cell-depleted T cells, or PBMCs.

Seattle participants joined during active infection and were tracked over time. The CDR3 has 13 amino acids. The V end lost 3 bases, the J end lost 3 bases, and 8 bases lay between the germline ends. Germline CDR1 and CDR2: LGHNA and YNFKEQ. The authors' processing: Amplified reference gene primers provided the basis for estimating nucleated cell counts. Clones were sequenced by immunoSEQ multiplex PCR, and TCRdb holds only the in-frame ones, with some missing. The DNA gave D and trimming, while V, J and clone size come from that table. The repertoire includes about 370,000 clones, about 87% of them detected once, and roughly a tenth sits in the top ten.

This TCR came from a woman between 25 and 40 years old with COVID-19, enrolled during active disease. J is TRBJ1-1 and V is TRBV4-2; D might be TRBD1 (5 bases). Sequencing was performed on peripheral blood. CDR3 DNA: TGTGCCAGCAGCCATGGGGGGGACACTGAAGCTTTCTTT. This gives the protein CASSHGGDTEAFF.